Listed below are T cell receptor beta chains from one sample, sequenced in a study of regulatory T cells in long-lasting Graves disease. TCRdb processed the multiplex PCR reads anew with MiXCR; each CDR3 protein has one entry. The sample lists a few hundred thousand distinct CDR3 sequences; approximately 15% were seen once. The same specimen was also included in a second study, on T cells in Graves' hyperthyroidism and ophthalmopathy.

Source: peripheral blood mononuclear cells (PBMCs), taken at new diagnosis, from a patient treated with antithyroid drugs. These receptor sequences come from a man aged 40-55 years with Graves disease. The CDR3 runs from the conserved cysteine through the conserved F or W. The order of the fields is V gene, J gene, clone size, D gene, CDR3 DNA, CDR3 protein. D genes are given only for firm matches. Expanded clones get a size class; other rows say once, few or many, or leave the size out.

v_gene: TRBV5-6; j_gene: TRBJ1-2; abundance: few; d_gene: .; CDR3nt: TGTGCCAGCAGCTTGGGGCAGGCTAACTATGGCTACACCTTC; CDR3aa: CASSLGQANYGYTF
v_gene: TRBV11-1; j_gene: TRBJ2-1; abundance: many; d_gene: TRBD2; CDR3nt: TGTGCCAGCAGCCCCCTAGCGGGGGCCCGCAATGAGCAGTTCTTC; CDR3aa: CASSPLAGARNEQFF
v_gene: TRBV5-4; j_gene: TRBJ2-5; abundance: few; d_gene: TRBD2; CDR3nt: TGTGCCAGCAGCTTAAGGCGGGGGGCCGGGGAGACCCAGTACTTC; CDR3aa: CASSLRRGAGETQYF
v_gene: TRBV7-6; j_gene: TRBJ2-5; abundance: once; d_gene: .; CDR3nt: TGTGCGGTTAAGGGATTGGAGGAGGCCCAGTACTTC; CDR3aa: CAVKGLEEAQYF
v_gene: TRBV30; j_gene: TRBJ2-7; abundance: many; d_gene: .; CDR3nt: TGTGCCTGGAGTACCCACCCACGTCCCTACGAGCAGTACTTC; CDR3aa: CAWSTHPRPYEQYF
v_gene: TRBV29-1; j_gene: TRBJ2-7; abundance: .; d_gene: .; CDR3nt: TGCAGCGTTGAGAGTCGGGACATCGGGACCTACGAGCAGTACTTC; CDR3aa: CSVESRDIGTYEQYF
v_gene: TRBV7-9; j_gene: TRBJ1-2; abundance: few; d_gene: .; CDR3nt: TGTGCCAGCAGCTTAATTCCGGTGAACTATGGCTACACCTTC; CDR3aa: CASSLIPVNYGYTF
v_gene: TRBV11-2; j_gene: TRBJ2-7; abundance: few; d_gene: TRBD2; CDR3nt: TGTGCCAGCAGCTCATGGCGGGGGAGGGGCGAGCAGTACTTC; CDR3aa: CASSSWRGRGEQYF
v_gene: TRBV12-3/TRBV12-4; j_gene: TRBJ2-7; abundance: many; d_gene: .; CDR3nt: TGTGCCAGCAGTTTGAGGTTCTACGAGCAGTACTTC; CDR3aa: CASSLRFYEQYF
v_gene: TRBV12-3/TRBV12-4; j_gene: TRBJ1-1; abundance: many; d_gene: TRBD1; CDR3nt: TGTGCCAGCAGCCCCGACAGGGGCACTGAAGCTTTCTTT; CDR3aa: CASSPDRGTEAFF
v_gene: TRBV28; j_gene: TRBJ1-4; abundance: .; d_gene: TRBD1; CDR3nt: TGTGCCAGCAGTCTCGGGACAGGGCTGTTTTTT; CDR3aa: CASSLGTGLFF
v_gene: TRBV27; j_gene: TRBJ2-2; abundance: .; d_gene: TRBD1; CDR3nt: TGTGCCAGCGCTACAGGGGACACCGGGGAGCTGTTTTTT; CDR3aa: CASATGDTGELFF
v_gene: TRBV7-2; j_gene: TRBJ1-4; abundance: once; d_gene: TRBD1; CDR3nt: TGTGCCAGCACGCGGACCCGGGACAGATATGAAAAACTGTTTTTT; CDR3aa: CASTRTRDRYEKLFF
v_gene: TRBV7-9; j_gene: TRBJ2-7; abundance: .; d_gene: .; CDR3nt: TGTGCCACCCGTATGGGGAACGAGCAGTACTTC; CDR3aa: CATRMGNEQYF
v_gene: TRBV10-3; j_gene: TRBJ2-5; abundance: .; d_gene: .; CDR3nt: TGTGCCATCAGTGAAACAAGGGATGGGGAGACCCAGTACTTC; CDR3aa: CAISETRDGETQYF
v_gene: TRBV11-3; j_gene: TRBJ2-4; abundance: many; d_gene: TRBD1; CDR3nt: TGTGCCAGCAGCTCAGGGACAGCGGAAAACATTCAGTACTTC; CDR3aa: CASSSGTAENIQYF
v_gene: TRBV5-1; j_gene: TRBJ2-1; abundance: .; d_gene: TRBD2; CDR3nt: TGCGCCAGCAGCTCCACTAGCGGGGGGGCGTTTTCTGAGCAGTTCTTC; CDR3aa: CASSSTSGGAFSEQFF
v_gene: TRBV7-2; j_gene: TRBJ2-7; abundance: many; d_gene: TRBD2; CDR3nt: TGTGCCAGCAGCTTCCTAGCGGCAACCTACGAGCAGTACTTC; CDR3aa: CASSFLAATYEQYF
v_gene: TRBV19; j_gene: TRBJ1-1; abundance: few; d_gene: .; CDR3nt: TGTGCCACGGAGACGGGGACTGAAGCTTTCTTT; CDR3aa: CATETGTEAFF
v_gene: TRBV20-1; j_gene: TRBJ2-5; abundance: many; d_gene: .; CDR3nt: TGCAGTGCCTGGGTGGGGCGGGGCCAAGAGACCCAGTACTTC; CDR3aa: CSAWVGRGQETQYF
v_gene: TRBV30; j_gene: TRBJ1-6; abundance: many; d_gene: .; CDR3nt: TGTGCCTGGAGTTCCAGGGTACATTCACCCCTCCACTTT; CDR3aa: CAWSSRVHSPLHF
v_gene: TRBV3-1; j_gene: TRBJ2-3; abundance: .; d_gene: TRBD2; CDR3nt: TGTGCCAGCAGCCAAGGTAGACTAGCGGGGGACACAGATACGCAGTATTTT; CDR3aa: CASSQGRLAGDTDTQYF
v_gene: TRBV2; j_gene: TRBJ2-3; abundance: many; d_gene: .; CDR3nt: TGTGCCACACGAGGGGGATTTGGCACAGATACGCAGTATTTT; CDR3aa: CATRGGFGTDTQYF
v_gene: TRBV18; j_gene: TRBJ2-5; abundance: many; d_gene: .; CDR3nt: TGTGCCAGCTCACAAGGACAGATTCACCAAGAGACCCAGTACTTC; CDR3aa: CASSQGQIHQETQYF
v_gene: TRBV7-9; j_gene: TRBJ2-3; abundance: many; d_gene: .; CDR3nt: TGTGCCAGCAGCTTAGATCCGGGGACCCCTACGCAGTATTTT; CDR3aa: CASSLDPGTPTQYF
v_gene: TRBV19; j_gene: TRBJ1-2; abundance: .; d_gene: .; CDR3nt: TGTGCCAGTAGTATTGCTGGGATGAATAACTATGGCTACACCTTC; CDR3aa: CASSIAGMNNYGYTF
v_gene: TRBV29-1; j_gene: TRBJ1-2; abundance: .; d_gene: .; CDR3nt: TGCAGCGTTGTTCGCCCTAACTATGGCTACACCTTC; CDR3aa: CSVVRPNYGYTF
v_gene: TRBV2; j_gene: TRBJ2-3; abundance: many; d_gene: TRBD1; CDR3nt: TGTGCCAGCAGTAGTAGTTCACAGGGGGCCCCAGATACGCAGTATTTT; CDR3aa: CASSSSSQGAPDTQYF
v_gene: TRBV2; j_gene: TRBJ2-2; abundance: many; d_gene: TRBD1; CDR3nt: TGTGCCAGCAGTGAACAGGGGGCGGGGGAGCTGTTTTTT; CDR3aa: CASSEQGAGELFF
v_gene: TRBV28; j_gene: TRBJ2-7; abundance: many; d_gene: .; CDR3nt: TGTGCCAGCAGTTTCTCCGGGACACTGAGGGTGAACGAGCAGTACTTC; CDR3aa: CASSFSGTLRVNEQYF
v_gene: TRBV5-1; j_gene: TRBJ1-5; abundance: few; d_gene: .; CDR3nt: TGCGCCAGCAGCTTGGGGGCCCTTGACAGCAATCAGCCCCAGCATTTT; CDR3aa: CASSLGALDSNQPQHF
v_gene: TRBV29-1; j_gene: TRBJ2-1; abundance: many; d_gene: .; CDR3nt: TGCAGCGTTGGTAGGATTAGCGGCAATGAGCAGTTCTTC; CDR3aa: CSVGRISGNEQFF
v_gene: TRBV29-1; j_gene: TRBJ1-5; abundance: few; d_gene: .; CDR3nt: TGCAGCGTTGAAACGGGGACTGGTCAGCCCCAGCATTTT; CDR3aa: CSVETGTGQPQHF
v_gene: TRBV7-9; j_gene: TRBJ2-5; abundance: .; d_gene: .; CDR3nt: TGTGCCAGCAGCTTATTCAGTTCTCCCCAAGAGACCCAGTACTTC; CDR3aa: CASSLFSSPQETQYF
v_gene: TRBV10-3; j_gene: TRBJ2-5; abundance: .; d_gene: TRBD2; CDR3nt: TGTGCCATCAGTGAGTCGGGGGGGAAGACTAGTCTCCCGGGAGAGACCCAGTACTTC; CDR3aa: CAISESGGKTSLPGETQYF
v_gene: TRBV7-2; j_gene: TRBJ1-1; abundance: many; d_gene: TRBD1; CDR3nt: TGTGCCAGCAGCTACCCCGGGACAGGGTCGGGCACTGAAGCTTTCTTT; CDR3aa: CASSYPGTGSGTEAFF
v_gene: TRBV20-1; j_gene: TRBJ2-3; abundance: many; d_gene: .; CDR3nt: TGCAGTGCTCCGCAGGGGCGAGATACGCAGTATTTT; CDR3aa: CSAPQGRDTQYF
v_gene: TRBV15; j_gene: TRBJ1-2; abundance: .; d_gene: TRBD1; CDR3nt: TGTGCCACCAGCAGGGACCGACAGGGATATGGCTACACCTTC; CDR3aa: CATSRDRQGYGYTF
v_gene: TRBV11-3; j_gene: TRBJ2-3; abundance: many; d_gene: .; CDR3nt: TGTGCCAGCAGCTTAGGGCAGATTGGAGATACGCAGTATTTT; CDR3aa: CASSLGQIGDTQYF
v_gene: TRBV2; j_gene: TRBJ2-7; abundance: many; d_gene: .; CDR3nt: TGTGCCACCCTGGGAACGGGGCCCTACGAGCAGTACTTC; CDR3aa: CATLGTGPYEQYF
v_gene: TRBV27; j_gene: TRBJ1-1; abundance: .; d_gene: .; CDR3nt: TGTGCCAGCAGCCTCCTCCTGCAGGCGAACACTGAAGCTTTCTTT; CDR3aa: CASSLLLQANTEAFF
v_gene: TRBV19; j_gene: TRBJ2-5; abundance: few; d_gene: .; CDR3nt: TGTGCCAGTAGTATAAGGCGAGGGGAAGAGACCCAGTACTTC; CDR3aa: CASSIRRGEETQYF
v_gene: TRBV18; j_gene: TRBJ2-7; abundance: many; d_gene: TRBD1; CDR3nt: TGTGCCAGCTCACAGGGACAGCTAGACGGGCAGTACTTC; CDR3aa: CASSQGQLDGQYF
v_gene: TRBV20-1; j_gene: TRBJ2-3; abundance: many; d_gene: TRBD2; CDR3nt: TGCAGTGCTAGAGCAGCGGGGACCACAGATACGCAGTATTTT; CDR3aa: CSARAAGTTDTQYF
v_gene: TRBV30; j_gene: TRBJ2-7; abundance: .; d_gene: TRBD1; CDR3nt: TGTGCCTGGAACCAGGACAGGGGGACGTACGAGCAGTACTTC; CDR3aa: CAWNQDRGTYEQYF